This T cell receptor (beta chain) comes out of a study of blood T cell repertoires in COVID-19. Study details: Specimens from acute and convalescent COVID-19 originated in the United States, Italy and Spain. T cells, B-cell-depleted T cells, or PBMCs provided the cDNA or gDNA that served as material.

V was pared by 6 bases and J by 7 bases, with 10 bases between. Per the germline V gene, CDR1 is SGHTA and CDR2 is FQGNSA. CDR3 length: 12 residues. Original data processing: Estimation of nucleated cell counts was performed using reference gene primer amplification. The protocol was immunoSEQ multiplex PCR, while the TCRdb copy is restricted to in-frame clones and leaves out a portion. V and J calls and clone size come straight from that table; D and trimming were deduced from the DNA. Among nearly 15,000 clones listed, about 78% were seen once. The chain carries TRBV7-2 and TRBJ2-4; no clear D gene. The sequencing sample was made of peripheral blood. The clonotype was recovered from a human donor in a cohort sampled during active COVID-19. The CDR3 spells CASSPEMNIQYF. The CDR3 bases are TGTGCCAGCAGTCCCGAGATGAACATTCAGTACTTC.